This TCR beta chain comes out of a study of chemoradiotherapy in HPV16-positive cancers. Study background: Functional T-cell assays on two HPV16-positive patients' cells defined candidate HPV-specific clones and common TCR motifs.

The V end was cut by 1 base, the J end by 0 bases, with 9 bases between. CDR1 and CDR2 from the germline V gene are MDHEN and SYDVKM. CDR3 size: 15 residues. Clones were read by immunoSEQ multiplex PCR, and TCRdb kept only the in-frame ones, dropping some. The sample contains some 15,000 clones, almost 90% of which appear only once. This TCR was recovered from a human donor with HPV-associated anogenital cancer. Material: blood, obtained from a patient who underwent chemoradiotherapy. The V gene is TRBV28, the J gene TRBJ1-1; D not certain. The CDR3 spells CASSLSGRVNTEAFF. The CDR3 DNA reads as TGTGCCAGCAGTTTATCCGGACGAGTGAACACTGAAGCTTTCTTT.